Given below is one TCR beta chain in context. Its antigen specificity is not known. No much larger clone is present one base from it, and per-base qualities are unavailable. The record originates from a study of blood T cell repertoires in COVID-19 (dated by TCRdb to 2019 to 2021). Study-level background: Samples covering the acute and convalescent phases of COVID-19 were provided by collaborators in the United States, Italy and Spain. The prospective study material was composed of cDNA or gDNA derived from T cells, B-cell-depleted T cells, or PBMCs. Deeply sampled blood TCRbeta repertoires from subjects exposed to, actively infected with, or recovered from COVID-19 were included in the dataset. The repertoires were released in a freely available public database meant as a resource for research on the immune response to SARS-CoV-2. Samples were obtained from the ongoing ImmuneRACE study (first 160 participants) and from approximately 1,200 subjects provided by 6 global collaborators. Sample metadata almost always included a de-identified subject ID, COVID-19 status, age in years and sex. Where available, HLA class I and class II types were obtained from metadata supplied by the sample provider rather than from assay-based typing. The research as a whole found: How much clinical and demographic metadata was included differed by source and by participant, and the metadata was provided uncurated.

Enrolling through a virtual design, the prospective study's participants ranged in age from roughly 18 to 90 years and lived across roughly 23 United States geographic areas. In the prospective study, participants were assigned to cohorts based on the clinical history participants reported in a screening survey and a study questionnaire. In the prospective study, mobile phlebotomists collected whole blood, serum and a nasopharyngeal or oropharyngeal swab from each participant. Prospective study participants could optionally give additional blood draws and questionnaires over an approximately two-month period. Blood samples from the prospective study were shipped frozen or at room temperature prior to DNA extraction. TCRbeta CDR3 regions were amplified from genomic DNA by means of the immunoSEQ Assay, a bias-controlled multiplex PCR. As for the original processing: Nucleated cell counts per sample were estimated from amplification of reference gene primers within the assay. To quantify the absolute abundance of each unique TCRbeta CDR3 rearrangement, sequence reads were collapsed and filtered. Productive Simpson clonality was computed per sample as the square root of Simpson's diversity index over productive rearrangements. TCRdb mirrors the immuneACCESS table, restricted to in-frame sequences. Some clones are absent from its copies; in checked studies, under half trace to an unresolved V gene, and the reason for the others is unknown. The V and J calls and clone size are taken from that table; D and trimming were inferred from the DNA. This sample has fewer than 250,000 clones in its table, and around 90% of those were observed once. Roughly 14% of the sample rests with the top ten.

The sample taken for sequencing was PBMCs or T cells enriched from blood (not recorded which). The receptor's source is a woman aged 45 to 65 with acute COVID-19.

The CDR3 sequence is CASSTGTGAYEQYF. In nucleotide form, the sequence is TGTGCCAGCAGTACCGGGACAGGGGCCTACGAGCAGTACTTC. Recombination connected TRBV28 to TRBJ2-7, with 10 junctional bases fitting TRBD1. For this chain, trimming is 5 bases at the V end and 2 bases at the J end, and the number of junction bases without a gene match is 3. CDR1 and CDR2, looked up from the germline V gene, are MDHEN and SYDVKM. The CDR3, from cysteine to phenylalanine, totals 14 residues. The entry retains the CDR3 DNA only, 42 bases that are in frame from base 1.